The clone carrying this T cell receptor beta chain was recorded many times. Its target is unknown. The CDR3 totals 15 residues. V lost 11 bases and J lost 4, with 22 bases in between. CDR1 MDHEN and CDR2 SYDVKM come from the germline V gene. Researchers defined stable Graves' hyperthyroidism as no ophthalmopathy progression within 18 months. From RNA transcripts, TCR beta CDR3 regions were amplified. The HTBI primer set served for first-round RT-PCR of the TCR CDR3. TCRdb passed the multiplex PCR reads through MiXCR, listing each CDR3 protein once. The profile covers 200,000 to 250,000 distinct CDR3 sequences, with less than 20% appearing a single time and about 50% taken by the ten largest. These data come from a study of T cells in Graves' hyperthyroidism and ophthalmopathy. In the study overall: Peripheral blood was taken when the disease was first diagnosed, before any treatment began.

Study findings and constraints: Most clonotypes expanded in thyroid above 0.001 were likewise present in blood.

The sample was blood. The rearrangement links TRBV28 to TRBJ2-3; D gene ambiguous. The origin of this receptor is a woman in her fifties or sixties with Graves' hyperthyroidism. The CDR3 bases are TGTGCCCATACTACTGGGCTAGTGAGTGCAGATACGCAGTATTTT. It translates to CAHTTGLVSADTQYF.